In its sample, the clone carrying this TCR beta chain was seen many times. This sample stems from a study of Graves' ophthalmopathy and Graves' hyperthyroidism. The sequenced template was RNA, covering the TCR beta CDR3 region. Second-round multiplex PCR came after a first-round RT-PCR that employed HTBI primers. Via MiXCR, TCRdb re-called the multiplex PCR reads, giving one row per CDR3 protein. The repertoire holds about 480,000 distinct CDR3 sequences, with under 15% as singletons. The origin of this receptor is a woman in her thirties with Graves' ophthalmopathy. The sequencing sample was made of blood.

CDR3: CASSSTTLQGWEFTGELFF. As DNA, the CDR3 is TGTGCCAGCAGCTCAACTACCCTACAGGGGTGGGAATTCACCGGGGAGCTGTTTTTT. The V and J genes are TRBV7-6 and TRBJ2-2, with 7 bases aligning to TRBD1. The germline V gene encodes CDR1 SGHVS and CDR2 FNYEAQ. CDR3 length: 19 residues. Trimming at V came to 4 bases and at J to 4 bases, leaving 18 bases not matched to a gene.